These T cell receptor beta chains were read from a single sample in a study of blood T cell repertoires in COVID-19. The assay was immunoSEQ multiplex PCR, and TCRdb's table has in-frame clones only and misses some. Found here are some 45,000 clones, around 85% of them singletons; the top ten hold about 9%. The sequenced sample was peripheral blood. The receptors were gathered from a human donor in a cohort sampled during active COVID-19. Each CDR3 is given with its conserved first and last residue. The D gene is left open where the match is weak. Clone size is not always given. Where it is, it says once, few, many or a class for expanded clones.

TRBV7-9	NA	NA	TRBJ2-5	CASRRDGTQQETQYF	TGTGCCAGCAGGCGTGACGGGACACAACAAGAGACCCAGTACTTC
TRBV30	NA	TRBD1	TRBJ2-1	CAWSPGTGGHNEQFF	TGTGCCTGGAGTCCAGGGACAGGGGGCCACAATGAGCAGTTCTTC
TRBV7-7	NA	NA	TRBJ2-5	CASSLRGGPPETQYF	TGTGCTAGCAGCTTAAGGGGGGGGCCCCCAGAGACCCAGTACTTC
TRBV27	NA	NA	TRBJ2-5	CASRRGKKSFQETQYF	TGTGCCAGCCGCCGCGGGAAAAAGTCCTTCCAAGAGACCCAGTACTTC
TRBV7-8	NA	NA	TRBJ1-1	CASSLVEGNTEAFF	TGTGCCAGCAGCTTAGTAGAGGGGAACACTGAAGCTTTCTTT
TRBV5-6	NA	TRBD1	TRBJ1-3	CASSLGTGGNTIYF	TGTGCCAGCAGCTTAGGGACAGGGGGAAACACCATATATTTT
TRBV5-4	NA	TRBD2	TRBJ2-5	CASSARRSGGGTQYF	TGTGCCAGCAGCGCACGAAGAAGCGGGGGGGGGACCCAGTACTTC
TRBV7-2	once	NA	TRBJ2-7	CASSLAGPSSSYEQYF	TGTGCCAGCAGCTTAGCGGGCCCATCGAGCTCCTACGAGCAGTACTTC
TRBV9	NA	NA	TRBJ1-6	CASSVVPDSPLHF	TGTGCCAGCAGCGTAGTTCCGGATTCACCCCTCCACTTT
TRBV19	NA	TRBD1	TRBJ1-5	CASSTGTGLQPQHF	TGTGCCAGTAGCACCGGGACAGGTCTTCAGCCCCAGCATTTT
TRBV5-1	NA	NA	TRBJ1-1	CAGREGVNTEAFF	TGCGCCGGTCGGGAGGGAGTGAACACTGAAGCTTTCTTT
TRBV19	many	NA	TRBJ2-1	CASSPPGEDHNEQFF	TGTGCCAGTAGTCCCCCCGGGGAGGATCATAATGAGCAGTTCTTC
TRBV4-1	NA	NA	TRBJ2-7	CASSHEYEQYF	TGCGCCAGCAGCCACGAGTACGAGCAGTACTTC
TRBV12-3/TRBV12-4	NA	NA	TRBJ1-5	CASSGGGNQPQHF	TGTGCCAGCAGCGGCGGGGGCAATCAGCCCCAGCATTTT
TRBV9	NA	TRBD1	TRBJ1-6	CASSLEDRANSPLHF	TGTGCCAGCAGCCTAGAGGACAGGGCCAATTCACCCCTCCACTTT
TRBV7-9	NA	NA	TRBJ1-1	CASSKGERLNTEAFF	TGTGCCAGCAGCAAGGGGGAGCGCTTGAACACTGAAGCTTTCTTT
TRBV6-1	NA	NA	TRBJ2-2	CASSEARGHHTGELFF	TGTGCCAGCAGTGAAGCACGGGGACATCACACCGGGGAGCTGTTTTTT
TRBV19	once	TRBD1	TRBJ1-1	CASSPGQGGTEAFF	TGTGCCAGTAGTCCGGGACAGGGCGGCACTGAAGCTTTCTTT
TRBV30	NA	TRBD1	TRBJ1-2	CAWSLTPDRGHGYTF	TGTGCCTGGAGTCTTACCCCGGACAGGGGGCATGGCTACACCTTC
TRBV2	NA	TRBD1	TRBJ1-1	CASRAGGASTEAFF	TGTGCCAGCAGGGCAGGGGGCGCGTCGACTGAAGCTTTCTTT
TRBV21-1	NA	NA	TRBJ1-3	CASRKGGGQLRSGNTIYF	TGTGCCAGCAGAAAAGGGGGAGGGCAGCTACGCTCTGGAAACACCATATATTTT
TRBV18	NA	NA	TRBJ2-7	CASSPLEGTENEQYF	TGTGCCAGCTCACCCCTGGAGGGGACAGAGAACGAGCAGTACTTC
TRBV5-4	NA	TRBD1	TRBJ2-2	CASSKGQDRELFF	TGTGCCAGCAGCAAGGGACAGGACCGGGAGCTGTTTTTT
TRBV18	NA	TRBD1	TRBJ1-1	CASSPSLQGMNTEAFF	TGTGCCAGCTCACCCTCCCTACAGGGGATGAACACTGAAGCTTTCTTT
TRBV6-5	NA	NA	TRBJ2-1	CASTVGGTSYNEQFF	TGTGCCAGCACCGTAGGGGGAACCTCCTACAATGAGCAGTTCTTC
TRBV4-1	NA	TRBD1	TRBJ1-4	CASSRDRAVGTNEKLFF	TGCGCCAGCAGCCGGGACAGGGCCGTTGGGACTAATGAAAAACTGTTTTTT